One and the same sample provided the 10 T cell receptor beta chains below, sequenced in a study of OX40 agonist ivuxolimab in advanced cancers. Libraries were prepared by immunoSEQ multiplex PCR; TCRdb keeps only in-frame clonotypes and omits some of them. The sample gives approximately 66,000 clones, around 86% of which show up once; roughly 3.3% is in the top ten. The sequencing used CD4+ or CD8+ T cells sorted from blood, collected in a trial of the OX40 agonist ivuxolimab. The origin of the receptors is an adult with an advanced solid tumor such as melanoma, head and neck, liver or kidney cancer.

The chain recombines TRBV10-1 with TRBJ2-3; 11 positions match TRBD1. Per the germline V gene, CDR1 is WNHNN and CDR2 is SYGVQD (reference sequence). Trimming at V came to 4 bases and at J to 0 bases, leaving 3 bases not matched to a gene. The CDR3 loop spans 16 amino acids. The CDR3 nucleotides read TGCGCCAGCAGTGCCGGACAGGGGGCTAGCACAGATACGCAGTATTTT. It translates to CASSAGQGASTDTQYF.

V usage is TRBV6-6 and J usage is TRBJ2-7, with 7 bases identical to TRBD1. After removal of 11 bases from V and 4 bases from J, the junction contained 8 bases not matched to a gene. CDR3 size: 12 residues. Germline assignment: CDR1 MNHNY and CDR2 SVGAGI (reference sequence). In nucleotides, the CDR3 is TGTGCCGCAGGCGACAGGGAGTACGAGCAGTACTTC. Encoded protein: CAAGDREYEQYF.

The chain employs TRBV4-3 and TRBJ1-6; D might be TRBD1 (5 bases). The germline V gene encodes CDR1 LGHNA and CDR2 YSLEER. The CDR3 consists of 16 residues. Trimming took 7 bases from V and 10 from J, leaving 23 bases between them. The CDR3 bases are TGCGCCAGCAACTTGCTCGGGGCCACAGTAAGGTCACCCCTCCACTTT. Translation gives CASNLLGATVRSPLHF.

The CDR3 coding sequence is TGTGCCAGCAGTCGGCAGCAGAACACTGAAGCTTTCTTT. Protein sequence: CASSRQQNTEAFF. The chain is built from TRBV7-3 and TRBJ1-1; D is unresolved. The CDR3 runs to 13 residues. CDR1 and CDR2 from the germline V gene are SGHTA and FQGTGA. V gave up 6 bases and J gave up 1 base, with 9 bases separating them.

V usage is TRBV19 and J usage is TRBJ2-5, with 10 bases fitting TRBD1. Germline CDR1 is LNHDA and CDR2 is SQIVND (reference sequence). The V gene end was trimmed by 5 bases and the J gene end by 4 bases; junction bases not matched to a gene: 7. This CDR3 contains 15 residues. The CDR3 region is CASSFAGTGAETQYF. The CDR3 coding sequence is TGTGCCAGTAGTTTCGCCGGGACAGGGGCAGAGACCCAGTACTTC.

This clone was picked up a small number of times. The V gene is TRBV19, the J gene TRBJ1-5, with 7 positions matching TRBD1. The CDR3 has 16 residues. Germline CDR1 LNHDA, CDR2 SQIVND (reference sequence). Losses at the gene ends were 3 bases for V and 2 bases for J; bases not matched to a gene: 7. CDR3 amino acids: CASSIPDRVGNQPQHF. Here the CDR3 DNA reads TGTGCCAGTAGTATCCCCGACAGGGTTGGCAATCAGCCCCAGCATTTT.

The chain carries TRBV18 and TRBJ1-6, with D unclear. V lost 5 bases, J lost 8 bases, and 10 bases lay in between. The CDR3 has 13 residues. CDR1 and CDR2 (germline): KGHSH, LQKENI. The CDR3 loop is CASSSTEDSPLHF. The CDR3 DNA is TGTGCCAGCTCATCCACAGAAGATTCACCCCTCCACTTT. Full variable domain (remainder filled in from reference TRBV18 and TRBJ1-6): NAGVMQNPRHLVRRRGQEARLRCSPMKGHSHVYWYRQLPEEGLKFMVYLQKENIIDESGMPKERFSAEFPKEGPSILRIQQVVRGDSAAYFCASSSTEDSPLHFGNGTRLTVT.

This chain connects TRBV7-2 to TRBJ1-1; no clear D. V lost 2 bases, J lost 4 bases, and 14 bases lay in between. The CDR3 spans 15 residues. Per the germline V gene, CDR1 is SGHTA and CDR2 is FQGNSA. The CDR3: CASSLTVIEGTEAFF. The CDR3 nucleotides are TGTGCCAGCAGCTTAACCGTCATCGAGGGCACTGAAGCTTTCTTT. The complete variable domain, with remaining parts taken from reference TRBV7-2 and TRBJ1-1, reads GAGVSQSPSNKVTEKGKDVELRCDPISGHTALYWYRQSLGQGLEFLIYFQGNSAPDKSGLPSDRFSAERTGGSVSTLTIQRTQQEDSAVYLCASSLTVIEGTEAFFGQGTRLTVV.

The gene calls are TRBV7-2 and TRBJ1-4, with D possibly TRBD1 on 5 matching bases. The CDR3 has 15 residues. Trimming took off 5 bases at V and 7 bases at J, with 17 bases between the two ends. Per the germline V gene, CDR1 is SGHTA and CDR2 is FQGNSA. For the CDR3, the DNA is TGTGCCAGCAGCACGAATGGGGGAGTGGGTGAAAAACTGTTTTTT. This gives the protein CASSTNGGVGEKLFF.

In its sample, this clone was seen once. CDR3 nucleotide sequence: TGTGCCAGCGCCTTATTCCTTGGGGCAGAGACCCAGTACTTC. It specifies CASALFLGAETQYF. This chain joins TRBV6-1 and TRBJ2-5; a possible D gene is TRBD1 (5 bases). Germline V gene lookup returns CDR1 MNHNS and CDR2 SASEGT. This CDR3 has 14 residues. Trimming removed 8 bases from V and 4 bases from J, with 17 bases in between.